What follows is one T cell receptor (beta chain) and its context. Antigen: not known. This specimen comes from a study of OX40 agonist ivuxolimab in advanced cancers. Looking at the study overall: The study treated patients with ivuxolimab, an agonistic anti-OX40 (CD134) antibody. Cohort: approximately 79% men, mean age about 60, aged about 20 to 90. Three patients had partial responses: one hepatocellular carcinoma, two cutaneous melanoma. Findings of the study overall: Normalized expansion of T-cell clones was also low for some nonresponders.

Profiling relied on immunoSEQ multiplex PCR, and the TCRdb table lists in-frame clones only, not all of them. In the table there are about 30,000 clones, roughly 76% of which are singletons. This CDR3 comprises 15 residues. Germline V gene sequence: CDR1 SGHRS, CDR2 YFSETQ. The V and J ends lost 3 bases and 4 bases, in that order; junction bases with no gene match: 4. The chain has TRBV5-1 and TRBJ2-6; the match to TRBD1 covers 7 bases. The TCR sequence derives from an adult with an advanced solid tumor such as melanoma, head and neck, liver or kidney cancer. The starting material was CD4+ or CD8+ T cells sorted from blood, obtained in a trial of the OX40 agonist ivuxolimab. The CDR3 bases are TGCGCCAGCAGCTACGACAGGGCCGGGGCCAACGTCCTGACTTTC. It translates to CASSYDRAGANVLTF.